There are many counts of the clone carrying this T cell receptor (beta chain). iRepertoire HTBI primers and Arm-PCR of CDR3 regions built TCR beta libraries. TCRdb independently ran MiXCR on the multiplex PCR reads; one entry per CDR3 protein. The sample carries 300,000 to 400,000 distinct CDR3 sequences, 15% recorded once. Time point indicated: newly diagnosed GD, antithyroid drugs for less than 3 months. PBMCs provided the RNA from which the TCR library was made. The data are from a study of regulatory T cells in long-lasting Graves disease. The CDR3 totals 16 residues. Sequenced material: peripheral blood mononuclear cells (PBMCs), taken at new diagnosis, from a patient treated with antithyroid drugs. The source is a female donor with Graves disease. The V gene is TRBV3-2, the J gene TRBJ2-7; the table's D call TRBD2 went unverified against the DNA. TRBV3-2 is recorded as a pseudogene. The chain's CDR3 is CASSLRGTSGSDEQYF. The CDR3 nucleotides are TGTGCCAGCAGCCTCCGGGGGACTAGCGGGAGTGATGAGCAGTACTTC.